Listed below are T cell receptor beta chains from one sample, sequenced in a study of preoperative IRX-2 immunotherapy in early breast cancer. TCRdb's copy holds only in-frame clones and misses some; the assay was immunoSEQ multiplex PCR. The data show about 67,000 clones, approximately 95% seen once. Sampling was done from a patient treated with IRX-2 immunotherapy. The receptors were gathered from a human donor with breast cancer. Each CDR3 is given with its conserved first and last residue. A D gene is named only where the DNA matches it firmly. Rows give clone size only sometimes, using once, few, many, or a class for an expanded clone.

CDR3aa: CASSLSGTGHKLFF; CDR3nt: TGTGCCAGCAGCCTATCCGGGACAGGGCATAAACTGTTTTTT; j_gene: TRBJ1-4; abundance: .; d_gene: TRBD1; v_gene: TRBV7-6
CDR3aa: CASSFRSSGNTIYF; CDR3nt: TGTGCCAGCAGCTTTCGGAGCTCTGGAAACACCATATATTTT; j_gene: TRBJ1-3; abundance: .; d_gene: .; v_gene: TRBV5-4
CDR3aa: CASSPAPDEQYF; CDR3nt: TGTGCCAGCTCACCCGCCCCCGACGAGCAGTACTTC; j_gene: TRBJ2-7; abundance: .; d_gene: .; v_gene: TRBV18
CDR3aa: CASSPGTLANYGYTF; CDR3nt: TGTGCCAGCAGCCCAGGGACGTTAGCTAACTATGGCTACACCTTC; j_gene: TRBJ1-2; abundance: .; d_gene: .; v_gene: TRBV9
CDR3aa: CASSARGSGEDNEQFF; CDR3nt: TGTGCCAGCAGTGCCCGAGGTAGCGGGGAAGACAATGAGCAGTTCTTC; j_gene: TRBJ2-1; abundance: .; d_gene: TRBD2; v_gene: TRBV27
CDR3aa: CASGGDWAYNEQFF; CDR3nt: TGTGCCTCGGGCGGGGACTGGGCCTACAATGAGCAGTTCTTC; j_gene: TRBJ2-1; abundance: few; d_gene: .; v_gene: TRBV10-3
CDR3aa: CASRGSIAGGELFF; CDR3nt: TGTGCCAGCAGAGGGTCCATAGCGGGCGGGGAGCTGTTTTTT; j_gene: TRBJ2-2; abundance: .; d_gene: TRBD2; v_gene: TRBV2
CDR3aa: CASSLTEPYEQYF; CDR3nt: TGCGCCAGCAGCTTGACTGAGCCCTACGAGCAGTACTTC; j_gene: TRBJ2-7; abundance: .; d_gene: .; v_gene: TRBV5-1
CDR3aa: CASSQFNEKLFF; CDR3nt: TGTGCCAGCAGCCAATTTAACGAAAAACTGTTTTTT; j_gene: TRBJ1-4; abundance: .; d_gene: .; v_gene: TRBV14
CDR3aa: CASTLYEQYF; CDR3nt: TGTGCCAGCACCCTCTACGAGCAGTACTTC; j_gene: TRBJ2-7; abundance: few; d_gene: .; v_gene: TRBV6-1
CDR3aa: CAWRAMGTYDEQFF; CDR3nt: TGTGCCTGGAGGGCGATGGGGACTTACGATGAGCAGTTCTTC; j_gene: TRBJ2-1; abundance: .; d_gene: .; v_gene: TRBV30
CDR3aa: CASRATGARTGELFF; CDR3nt: TGTGCCAGCAGGGCGACAGGGGCAAGGACCGGGGAGCTGTTTTTT; j_gene: TRBJ2-2; abundance: .; d_gene: TRBD1; v_gene: TRBV9
CDR3aa: CASSVGQTYEQYF; CDR3nt: TGTGCCAGCAGCGTCGGACAGACCTACGAGCAGTACTTC; j_gene: TRBJ2-7; abundance: .; d_gene: .; v_gene: TRBV7-6
CDR3aa: CASSLGGLKDTQYF; CDR3nt: TGCGCCAGCAGCTTGGGGGGGCTCAAAGATACGCAGTATTTT; j_gene: TRBJ2-3; abundance: few; d_gene: .; v_gene: TRBV5-1
CDR3aa: CASSIDPHRSTDTQYF; CDR3nt: TGTGCCAGTAGTATAGATCCCCACAGGTCCACAGATACGCAGTATTTT; j_gene: TRBJ2-3; abundance: .; d_gene: .; v_gene: TRBV19
CDR3aa: CASSLSGGFTDTQYF; CDR3nt: TGTGCCAGCAGCCTATCCGGGGGCTTCACAGATACGCAGTATTTT; j_gene: TRBJ2-3; abundance: .; d_gene: .; v_gene: TRBV11-1
CDR3aa: CASSGEKRQGTDTQYF; CDR3nt: TGTGCCAGCAGCGGCGAAAAGCGACAGGGAACAGATACGCAGTATTTT; j_gene: TRBJ2-3; abundance: .; d_gene: TRBD1; v_gene: TRBV7-9